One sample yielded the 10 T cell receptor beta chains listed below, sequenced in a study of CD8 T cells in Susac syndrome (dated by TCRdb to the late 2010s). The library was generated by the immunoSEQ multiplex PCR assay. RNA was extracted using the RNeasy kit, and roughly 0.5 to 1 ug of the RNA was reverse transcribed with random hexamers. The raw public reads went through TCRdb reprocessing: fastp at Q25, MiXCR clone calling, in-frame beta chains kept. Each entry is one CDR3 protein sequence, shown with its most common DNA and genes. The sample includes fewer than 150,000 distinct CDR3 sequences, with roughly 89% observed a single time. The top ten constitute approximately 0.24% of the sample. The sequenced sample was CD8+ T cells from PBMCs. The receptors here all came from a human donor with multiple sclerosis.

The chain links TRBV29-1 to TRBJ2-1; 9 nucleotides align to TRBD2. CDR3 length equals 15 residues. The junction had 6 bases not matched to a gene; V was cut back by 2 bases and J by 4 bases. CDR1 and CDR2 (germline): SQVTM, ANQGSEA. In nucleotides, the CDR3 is TGCAGCGTTGAACTAGCGGGGCGGGCGTACAATGAGCAGTTCTTC. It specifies CSVELAGRAYNEQFF.

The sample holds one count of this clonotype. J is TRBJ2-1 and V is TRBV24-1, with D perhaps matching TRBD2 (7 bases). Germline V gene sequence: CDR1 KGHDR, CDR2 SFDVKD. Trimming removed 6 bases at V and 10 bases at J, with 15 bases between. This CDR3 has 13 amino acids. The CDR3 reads CATSSGAGDEQFF. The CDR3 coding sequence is TGTGCCACCAGTTCAGGGGCGGGGGACGAGCAGTTCTTC.

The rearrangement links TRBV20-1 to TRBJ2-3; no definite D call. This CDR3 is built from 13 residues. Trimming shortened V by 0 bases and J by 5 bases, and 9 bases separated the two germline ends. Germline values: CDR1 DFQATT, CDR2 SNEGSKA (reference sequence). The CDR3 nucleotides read TGCAGTGCTAGAGATCCAGATGAAGATACGCAGTATTTT. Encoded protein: CSARDPDEDTQYF.

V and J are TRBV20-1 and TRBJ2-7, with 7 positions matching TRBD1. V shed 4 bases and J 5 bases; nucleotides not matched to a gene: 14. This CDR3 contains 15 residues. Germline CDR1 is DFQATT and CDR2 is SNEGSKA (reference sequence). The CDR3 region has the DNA TGCAGTGCTACAACAAGCGGCCAGGGGGACCACGAGCAGTACTTC. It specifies CSATTSGQGDHEQYF.

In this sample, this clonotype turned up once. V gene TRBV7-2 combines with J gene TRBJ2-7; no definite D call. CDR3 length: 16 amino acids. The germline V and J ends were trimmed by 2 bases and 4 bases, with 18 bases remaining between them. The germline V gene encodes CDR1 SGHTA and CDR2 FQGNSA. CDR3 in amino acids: CASSLKGGFVLYEQYF. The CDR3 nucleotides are TGTGCCAGCAGCTTAAAGGGTGGTTTTGTCCTGTACGAGCAGTACTTC.

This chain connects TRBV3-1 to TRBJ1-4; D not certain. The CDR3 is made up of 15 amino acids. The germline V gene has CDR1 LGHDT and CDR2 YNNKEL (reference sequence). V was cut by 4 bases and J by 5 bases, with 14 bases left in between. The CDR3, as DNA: TGTGCCAGCAGCCCGGACGGCACATTGAATGAAAAACTGTTTTTT. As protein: CASSPDGTLNEKLFF.

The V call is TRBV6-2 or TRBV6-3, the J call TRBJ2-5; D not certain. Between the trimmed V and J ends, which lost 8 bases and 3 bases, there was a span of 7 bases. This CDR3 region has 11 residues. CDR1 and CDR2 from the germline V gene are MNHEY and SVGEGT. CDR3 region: CASGGEETQYF. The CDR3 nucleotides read TGTGCCAGCGGCGGAGAAGAGACCCAGTACTTC.

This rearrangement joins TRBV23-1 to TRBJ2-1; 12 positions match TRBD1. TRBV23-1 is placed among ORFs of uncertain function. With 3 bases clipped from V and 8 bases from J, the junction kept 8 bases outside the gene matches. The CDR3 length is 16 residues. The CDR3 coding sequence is TGCGCCAGCAGTCAGCCGGGACAGGGGGCGGGAGATGAGCAGTTCTTC. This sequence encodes CASSQPGQGAGDEQFF.

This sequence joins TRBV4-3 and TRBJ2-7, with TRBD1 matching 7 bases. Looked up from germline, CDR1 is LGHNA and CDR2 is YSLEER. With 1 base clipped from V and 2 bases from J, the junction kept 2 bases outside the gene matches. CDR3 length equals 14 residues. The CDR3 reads CASSQGDSTYEQYF. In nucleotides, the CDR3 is TGCGCCAGCAGCCAAGGGGACAGTACCTACGAGCAGTACTTC.

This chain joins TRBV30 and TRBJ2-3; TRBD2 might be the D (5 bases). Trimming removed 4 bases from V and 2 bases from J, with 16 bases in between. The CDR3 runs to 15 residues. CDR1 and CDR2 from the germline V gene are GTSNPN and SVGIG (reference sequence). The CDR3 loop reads CAWTPSGFFTDTQYF. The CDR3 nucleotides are TGTGCCTGGACCCCAAGCGGATTCTTCACAGATACGCAGTATTTT.